The clone carrying this T cell receptor beta chain came up a few times. The sample originates from a study of patients and donors after allogeneic stem cell transplantation. MiXCR, applied by TCRdb to the RT-PCR reads, yields one record per CDR3 protein. The table records some 200,000 distinct CDR3 sequences, 41% of them present only once. What was sequenced was blood, either unsorted or a sorted T cell fraction (not recorded which). This sequence was found in a human donor who was either an allogeneic HSCT recipient or a stem cell or donor lymphocyte infusion donor (not recorded which). It is not recorded whose cells these are; they may come from a transplant donor.

In DNA, the CDR3 is TGCGCCAGCAGCTGGGTGACAGACAGGTCAATGAACACTGAAGCTTTCTTT. Amino acids: CASSWVTDRSMNTEAFF. This sequence joins TRBV5-1 and TRBJ1-1; D might be TRBD1 (6 bases). Trimming removed 3 bases from V and 0 bases from J, with 18 bases in between. CDR1 is SGHRS and CDR2 is YFSETQ in the germline V gene. This CDR3 region has 17 residues.